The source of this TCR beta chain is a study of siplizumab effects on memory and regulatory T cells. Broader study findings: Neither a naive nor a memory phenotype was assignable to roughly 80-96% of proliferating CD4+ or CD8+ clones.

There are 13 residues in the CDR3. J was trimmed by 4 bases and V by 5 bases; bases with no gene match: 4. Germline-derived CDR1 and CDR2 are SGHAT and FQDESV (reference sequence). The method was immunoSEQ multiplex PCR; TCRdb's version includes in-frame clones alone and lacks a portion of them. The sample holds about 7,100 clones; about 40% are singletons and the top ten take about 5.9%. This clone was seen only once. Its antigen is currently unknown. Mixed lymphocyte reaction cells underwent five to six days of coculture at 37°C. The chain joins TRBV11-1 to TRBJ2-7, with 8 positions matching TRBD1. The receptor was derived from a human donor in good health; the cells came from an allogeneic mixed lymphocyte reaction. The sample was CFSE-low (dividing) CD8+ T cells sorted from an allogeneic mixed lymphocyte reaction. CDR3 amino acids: CASSLRGQYEQYF. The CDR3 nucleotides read TGTGCCAGCAGCCTCAGGGGGCAATACGAGCAGTACTTC.